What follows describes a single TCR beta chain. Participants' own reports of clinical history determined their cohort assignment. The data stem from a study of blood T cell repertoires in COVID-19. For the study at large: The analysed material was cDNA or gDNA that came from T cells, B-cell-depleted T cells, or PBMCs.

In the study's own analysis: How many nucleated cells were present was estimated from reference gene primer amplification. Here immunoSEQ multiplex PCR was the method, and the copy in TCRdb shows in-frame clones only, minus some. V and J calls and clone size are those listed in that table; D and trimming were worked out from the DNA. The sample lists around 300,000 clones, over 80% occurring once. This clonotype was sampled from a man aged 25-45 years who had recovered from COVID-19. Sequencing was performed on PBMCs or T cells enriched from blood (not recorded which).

The CDR3 nucleotides are TGTGCCAGCAGCTTACAAGCGGGGGGTTGGGAGACCCAGTACTTC. Translation: CASSLQAGGWETQYF. The rearrangement links TRBV13 to TRBJ2-5, with 9 bases aligning to TRBD2. Germline trimming cut 2 bases from V and 5 bases from J; bases unmatched to any gene: 6. CDR3 length equals 15 residues. From germline, CDR1 is PRHDT and CDR2 FYEKMQ (reference sequence).